This T cell receptor beta chain is drawn from a study of cytomegalovirus exposure and HLA in healthy donors. Healthy bone marrow donors formed the donor group. In regard to this clone: Its antigen is unidentified.

Study results and caveats: The authors listed about 170 TCR beta chains as cytomegalovirus-associated. Analysis performed later found 16,000 or so TCR beta sequences associated with HLA alleles at 0.05 false discovery rate.

The PCR contained 60 Vbeta and 13 Jbeta primers. Study processing details: Around 9.9 million shared chains were among the approximately 80 million unique TCR beta chains that a later analysis counted. The repertoire was sequenced with immunoSEQ multiplex PCR; TCRdb's copy has only in-frame clones and lacks some. Clone size and the V and J calls come from that table; the DNA yielded D and trimming. Reported are roughly 60,000 clones; the ten largest clones contain less than 4%. The receptor's source is a woman between 18 and 29 years old in good health and CMV-seronegative. Sequenced material: PBMCs.

CDR3 protein: CASSRRTSGIIEQYF. CDR3 DNA: TGTGCCAGCAGTCGTAGGACTAGCGGGATAATCGAGCAGTACTTC. The rearrangement uses TRBV6-1 and TRBJ2-7, with TRBD2 matching over 12 bases. This CDR3 contains 15 residues. J gave up 6 bases and V 5 bases, and 8 bases lay outside the gene matches. Germline values: CDR1 MNHNS, CDR2 SASEGT.